Below are 19 T cell receptor beta chains sequenced from a single sample in a study of T cell responses to AZD1222 COVID-19 vaccine (dated by TCRdb to about 2021). The sample's time point label is to be understood as: about 28 days (+/-7) after the second vaccine dose. The receptor library was made with the immunoSEQ multiplex PCR assay. This is the immuneACCESS table as TCRdb keeps it, with only in-frame sequences that have V and J called. A part of the clones is gone; compared with another copy, unresolved V genes explain less than half, and the rest is unexplained. The sample has about 31,000 clones on record, roughly 90% of them singletons. The ten largest make up around 13% of the sample. Source: peripheral blood, taken 28 days after the second AZD1222 dose. These receptors originate from an adult who received the AZD1222 COVID-19 vaccine.

The chain links TRBV30 to TRBJ2-6; D is unclear. The germline V gene encodes CDR1 GTSNPN and CDR2 SVGIG (reference sequence). Trimming pared 2 bases from V and 1 base from J, leaving 9 bases between. The CDR3 extends over 15 amino acids. The CDR3 DNA reads as TGTGCCTGGAGTAAGGGCAGGTCTGGGGCCAACGTCCTGACTTTC. Its translation: CAWSKGRSGANVLTF. Using reference TRBV30 and TRBJ2-6 for the parts outside the CDR3, the full variable domain is SQTIHQWPATLVQPVGSPLSLECTVEGTSNPNLYWYRQAAGRGLQLLFYSVGIGQISSEVPQNLSASRPQDRQFILSSKKLLLSDSGFYLCAWSKGRSGANVLTFGAGSRLTVL.

J is TRBJ2-5 and V is TRBV9, with D unclear. This CDR3 is 13 amino acids long. Per germline, CDR1 SGDLS and CDR2 YYNGEE. The V end lost 2 bases, the J end lost 0 bases, and 5 bases lay between the germline ends. Written as DNA, the CDR3 is TGTGCCAGCAGCGTGGCGTACCAAGAGACCCAGTACTTC. Translation gives CASSVAYQETQYF.

The chain combines TRBV5-8 with TRBJ2-2; 8 nucleotides match TRBD1. The junction had 2 bases not matched to a gene; V was cut back by 4 bases and J by 0 bases. CDR3 size: 15 residues. Germline assignment: CDR1 SGHTS and CDR2 YDEGEE. The CDR3, as DNA: TGTGCCAGCAGCCCGACAGGGGCGAACACCGGGGAGCTGTTTTTT. Protein product: CASSPTGANTGELFF.

The chain combines TRBV29-1 with TRBJ2-5; possibly TRBD1 or TRBD2 for D (5 bases each). V lost 7 bases, J lost 5 bases, and 17 bases lay in between. The germline V gene encodes CDR1 SQVTM and CDR2 ANQGSEA. The CDR3 is 13 residues long. The chain's CDR3 is CSAPGPRRETQYF. The CDR3 nucleotides read TGCAGCGCCCCGGGACCCAGACGGGAGACCCAGTACTTC. The full variable domain, completed using reference TRBV29-1 and TRBJ2-5, is SAVISQKPSRDICQRGTSLTIQCQVDSQVTMMFWYRQQPGQSLTLIATANQGSEATYESGFVIDKFPISRPNLTFSTLTVSNMSPEDSSIYLCSAPGPRRETQYFGPGTRLLVL.

Notes on this clone: At one end the junction does not follow the germline gene, possibly because of a read error. This chain connects TRBV19 to TRBJ1-6; TRBD1 is a possible D gene (6 bases). Germline CDR1 and CDR2: LNHDA and SQIVND (reference sequence). The CDR3 contains 14 residues. The chain's CDR3 is CASTIGGGRSPLHF. The CDR3 DNA follows: TGTGCCAGTACTATAGGGGGAGGACGGTCACCCCTCCACTTT.

The CDR3 coding sequence is TGCGCCAGCAGCCCGGGCCAAGAGACCCAGTACTTC. Its protein is CASSPGQETQYF. This sequence joins TRBV10-1 and TRBJ2-5; D not certain. The CDR3 is 12 residues long. V was shortened by 6 bases and J by 1 base, with 6 bases between the two germline ends. Germline CDR1 WNHNN, CDR2 SYGVQD (reference sequence).

The chain uses TRBV28 and TRBJ2-5; D not resolved. This CDR3 has 13 amino acids. Germline values: CDR1 MDHEN, CDR2 SYDVKM. V was pared by 5 bases and J by 3 bases, with 10 bases between. DNA of the CDR3: TGTGCCAGCAGTGATTTCAGAAAAGAGACCCAGTACTTC. Its translation: CASSDFRKETQYF.

This chain joins TRBV5-4 and TRBJ2-3, with TRBD2 identical over 11 bases. The junction had 8 bases not matched to a gene; V was cut back by 4 bases and J by 7 bases. The V gene's germline CDR1 is SGHNT and CDR2 YYREEE (reference sequence). This CDR3 is 15 amino acids long. CDR3 coding DNA: TGTGCCAGCAGCCCGGGACTAGCGGACACCTATACGCAGTATTTT. As protein: CASSPGLADTYTQYF.

The chain employs TRBV7-9 and TRBJ2-1, with TRBD2 identical over 11 bases. After removal of 8 bases from V and 0 bases from J, the junction contained 9 bases not matched to a gene. This CDR3 is built from 17 residues. Germline values: CDR1 SEHNR, CDR2 FQNEAQ (reference sequence). The CDR3 loop reads CASPRLAGSSSYNEQFF. The CDR3 bases are TGTGCCAGCCCCCGACTAGCGGGGTCCAGCTCCTACAATGAGCAGTTCTTC.

The V call is TRBV7-3, the J call TRBJ2-2; no clear D gene. The CDR3 totals 13 residues. Germline assignment: CDR1 SGHTA and CDR2 FQGTGA. V was shortened by 5 bases and J by 4 bases, with 8 bases between the two germline ends. CDR3 sequence: CASSPKTTGELFF. CDR3 DNA: TGTGCCAGCAGCCCCAAGACCACCGGGGAGCTGTTTTTT.

This clone was recorded a few times. This chain uses TRBV2 with TRBJ2-1; D gene uncertain. The CDR3 loop spans 13 amino acids. V dropped 1 base and J dropped 5 bases, with 6 bases sitting between them. Germline V gene data show CDR1 as SNHLY and CDR2 as FYNNEI. The CDR3, as DNA: TGTGCCAGCAGTGAAGACTACCACAATGAGCAGTTCTTC. It encodes CASSEDYHNEQFF.

This clone was seen a single time. The chain couples TRBV18 to TRBJ1-5, with unresolved D. The germline V and J ends were trimmed by 0 bases and 6 bases, with 18 bases remaining between them. The germline gives CDR1 KGHSH, CDR2 LQKENI. This CDR3 is 17 amino acids long. CDR3 in DNA: TGTGCCAGCTCACCACCGACCCAGTCCCGTGGGCCTCAGCCCCAGCATTTT. It encodes CASSPPTQSRGPQPQHF.

The chain links TRBV12-3 or TRBV12-4 to TRBJ2-7; a weak D match, TRBD2 (6 bases). Trimming removed 4 bases from V and 5 bases from J, with 12 bases in between. This CDR3 is 13 amino acids long. The CDR3 sequence is CASSSAGRDEQYF. The CDR3 DNA reads as TGTGCCAGCAGTTCGGCGGGAAGGGACGAGCAGTACTTC.

The V gene is TRBV7-2, the J gene TRBJ2-1; the match to TRBD2 covers 8 bases. In germline, CDR1 is SGHTA, CDR2 FQGNSA. V was clipped by 5 bases and J by 7 bases; unmatched bases: 22. The CDR3 extends over 19 amino acids. The CDR3 coding sequence is TGTGCCAGCAGCCCCAGTGGAGGGTACCCGGGGGGGCCGGGAAATGAGCAGTTCTTC. Residues: CASSPSGGYPGGPGNEQFF. Looking up the rest from reference TRBV7-2 and TRBJ2-1 gives the full variable domain: GAGVSQSPSNKVTEKGKDVELRCDPISGHTALYWYRQSLGQGLEFLIYFQGNSAPDKSGLPSDRFSAERTGGSVSTLTIQRTQQEDSAVYLCASSPSGGYPGGPGNEQFFGPGTRLTVL.

The genes are TRBV5-1 and TRBJ1-4; perhaps TRBD1 as D (5 bases). The CDR3 is 16 amino acids. Germline V gene sequence: CDR1 SGHRS, CDR2 YFSETQ. V gave up 5 bases and J gave up 7 bases, with 21 bases separating them. Here the CDR3 DNA reads TGCGCCAGCAGGATTCAAGGGGATCTCCAGGGTGAAAAACTGTTTTTT. Its protein product is CASRIQGDLQGEKLFF.

The chain carries TRBV18 and TRBJ1-1, with D hard to call. The CDR3 totals 14 residues. V was clipped by 4 bases and J by 1 base, with 10 bases between them. The germline V gene encodes CDR1 KGHSH and CDR2 LQKENI. As DNA, the CDR3 is TGTGCCAGCTCACAAGGCAGGCAGAACACTGAAGCTTTCTTT. Translation gives CASSQGRQNTEAFF. Variable domain in full (rest from reference TRBV18 and TRBJ1-1): NAGVMQNPRHLVRRRGQEARLRCSPMKGHSHVYWYRQLPEEGLKFMVYLQKENIIDESGMPKERFSAEFPKEGPSILRIQQVVRGDSAAYFCASSQGRQNTEAFFGQGTRLTVV.

The V and J genes are TRBV20-1 and TRBJ2-3; D unresolved. This CDR3 region has 15 residues. CDR1 is DFQATT and CDR2 is SNEGSKA in the germline V gene (reference sequence). Deletions cut 3 bases from V and 3 bases from J, with 16 bases between. CDR3 loop: CSASNPRSSTDTQYF. CDR3 sequence (DNA): TGCAGTGCTAGTAATCCCAGGTCTAGTACAGATACGCAGTATTTT.

The genes are TRBV6-5 and TRBJ2-1, with TRBD2 identical over 12 bases. The CDR3 runs to 15 residues. Germline-derived CDR1 and CDR2 are MNHEY and SVGAGI. Trimming cost V 6 bases and J 4 bases; bases outside gene matches: 4. DNA for the CDR3: TGTGCCAGCAGACCTAGCGGGGGGGATTACAATGAGCAGTTCTTC. Translated: CASRPSGGDYNEQFF.

CDR3 nucleotides: TGCGCCAGCAGCCAAGAGGGGGATCGGGGCGGGGAGCTGTTTTTT. Amino acids: CASSQEGDRGGELFF. V usage is TRBV4-1 and J usage is TRBJ2-2, with D possibly called TRBD1 or TRBD2 (5 bases each). This CDR3 contains 15 residues. V was cut by 0 bases and J by 7 bases, with 12 bases left in between. Germline lookup yields CDR1 MGHRA and CDR2 YSYEKL.